This TCR beta chain appears in the sequencing data of a study of blood T cell repertoires in COVID-19. Using immunoSEQ multiplex PCR, the repertoire was profiled, and TCRdb retains in-frame clones only, with some absent. The sample consists of 200,000 or so clones, 80% to 85% of them appearing once. In assigning cohorts, the study relied on participant-reported clinical history. CDR1 is SEHNR, CDR2 FQNEAQ, per germline (reference sequence). Trimming pared 3 bases from V and 4 bases from J, leaving 6 bases between. The CDR3 sequence is 12 residues long. This sequence joins TRBV7-9 and TRBJ1-2; D uncertain. The sequence derives from a man aged 40-49 years who had recovered from COVID-19. Sequences were obtained from PBMCs or T cells enriched from blood (not recorded which). For the CDR3, the DNA is TGTGCCAGCAGCTTGAAAGCCTATGGCTACACCTTC. It yields the protein CASSLKAYGYTF.